Listed below are T cell receptor beta chains from one sample, sequenced in a study of T-cell reconstitution after alpha-beta-depleted transplantation in children. Via MiXCR, TCRdb re-called the PCR reads, giving one row per CDR3 protein. The sample gives fewer than 250,000 distinct CDR3 sequences, approximately 8% of which show up once; less than 8% is in the top ten. The sequencing used PBMCs, mostly from graft donor cells, collected 180 days after TCRalphabeta/CD19-depleted stem cell transplant. The receptors stem from a male patient under 18 who had a stem cell transplant for acute lymphoblastic leukemia, so the T cells may come from the graft donor. The CDR3 runs from the conserved cysteine through the conserved F or W. The D gene is left open where the match is weak. Size tells how often a clone was seen (once, few, many) or the class of an expanded clone, and some rows leave it out.

many TRBJ1-4 TRBV15 TRBD1 TGTGCCACCAGCAGAGATCGAACAGGGGGCAATGAAAAACTGTTTTTT CATSRDRTGGNEKLFF
many TRBJ1-2 TRBV12-3/TRBV12-4 TRBD1 TGTGCCAGCAGTCCCGAAGTGAGGAGAGGGGGCTTATATGGCTACACCTTC CASSPEVRRGGLYGYTF
many TRBJ2-7 TRBV7-3 . TGTGCCAGCAGCCTTCGCAGGGGCCGGGAGCAGTACTTC CASSLRRGREQYF
many TRBJ2-2 TRBV9 . TGTGCCAGCAGCTCACCTAGGGGCGGGGAGCTGTTTTTT CASSSPRGGELFF
many TRBJ1-2 TRBV28 . TGTGCCAGCAGCTCCCTGCAGGGCGGCTACACCTTC CASSSLQGGYTF
. TRBJ2-7 TRBV5-6 . TGTGCCAGCAGCTTGGGAACGGGGCACGAGCAGAACTTC CASSLGTGHEQNF
few TRBJ2-2 TRBV4-1 . TGCGCCAGCAGCCAAGATCTAACGAACACCGGGGAGCTGTTTTTT CASSQDLTNTGELFF
many TRBJ2-2 TRBV7-9 . TGTGCCAGCAGCTTTCACACCGGGGAGCTGTTTTTT CASSFHTGELFF
many TRBJ2-4 TRBV29-1 . TGCAGCGTTCTCAGCGGGAACATTCAGTACTTC CSVLSGNIQYF
. TRBJ2-5 TRBV5-4 . TGTGCCAGCAGCCTCCCCGGGCCCCAGGGGACCCAGTACTTC CASSLPGPQGTQYF
few TRBJ1-5 TRBV6-5 . TGTGCCAGCAGTTACATCAAGGGGAAGGTACCCCAGCATTTT CASSYIKGKVPQHF
many TRBJ2-3 TRBV6-5 TRBD2 TGTGCCAGCAGTTACCTTAGCGGGTCACGCACAGATACGCAGTATTTT CASSYLSGSRTDTQYF
many TRBJ2-6 TRBV5-1 TRBD2 TGCGCCAGCCTAGCGGGGGCCACCTCTGGGGCCAACGTCCTGACTTTC CASLAGATSGANVLTF
many TRBJ2-7 TRBV5-1 TRBD1 TGCGCCAGCAACCAACAGGGGTTTCCCTACGAGCAGTACTTC CASNQQGFPYEQYF
few TRBJ1-6 TRBV19 . TGTGCCAGTACGGGACTGAGCAATTCACCCCTCCACTTT CASTGLSNSPLHF
many TRBJ2-7 TRBV7-2 TRBD1 TGTGCCAGCAGCTCGCCGGGACAGCTCTACGAGCAGTACTTC CASSSPGQLYEQYF
many TRBJ1-2 TRBV5-1 . TGCGCCAGCAGCCCTCCCGGGAAGGAGGGCTACACCTTC CASSPPGKEGYTF
. TRBJ1-2 TRBV6-1 . TGTGCCAGCAGGCGGGCAGGGCCCGAATATGGCTACACCTTC CASRRAGPEYGYTF
many TRBJ2-1 TRBV29-1 TRBD2 TGCAGCGTTGTAAAGGCGGGAGGTGAGCAGTTCTTC CSVVKAGGEQFF